One sample yielded the 8 T cell receptor beta chains listed below, sequenced in a study of human thymus T cells. Surgeons resected thymus tissue during corrective heart surgery. Here immunoSEQ multiplex PCR was the method, and the copy in TCRdb shows in-frame clones only, minus some. The data show approximately 71,000 clones, roughly 94% seen once. The sequencing input was thymus tissue. These receptors were obtained from a girl in the first two years of life with a congenital heart defect but otherwise immunologically healthy.

The gene calls are TRBV29-1 and TRBJ2-1; 9 nucleotides match TRBD2. Trimming removed 4 bases from V and 4 bases from J; junction bases left unmatched: 8. The CDR3 covers 15 residues. Germline lookup yields CDR1 SQVTM and CDR2 ANQGSEA. The CDR3 nucleotides are TGCAGCGTTGCGTGTACTAGCGGGTCGTACAATGAGCAGTTCTTC. Translating it yields CSVACTSGSYNEQFF.

The CDR3: CASTVRDRVNLHLPTGELFF. The CDR3 nucleotides are TGTGCCAGTACGGTAAGGGACAGGGTAAATCTTCACTTGCCCACCGGGGAGCTGTTTTTT. J is TRBJ2-2 and V is TRBV28, with 9 positions matching TRBD1. This CDR3 has 20 amino acids. In germline, CDR1 is MDHEN, CDR2 SYDVKM. V was pared by 9 bases and J by 4 bases, with 24 bases of the junction left unmatched.

The V call is TRBV20-1, the J call TRBJ2-3; tentatively, D is TRBD2 (6 bases). The CDR3 consists of 11 residues. Germline loops: CDR1 DFQATT, CDR2 SNEGSKA (reference sequence). V lost 7 bases and J lost 2, with 7 bases in between. The CDR3 is CSGGVTDTQYF. Written as DNA, the CDR3 is TGCAGTGGGGGGGTCACAGATACGCAGTATTTT.

V gene TRBV20-1 combines with J gene TRBJ1-1; 7 nucleotides line up with TRBD1. This CDR3 region has 10 residues. Germline CDR1 DFQATT, CDR2 SNEGSKA (reference sequence). V was clipped by 4 bases and J by 10 bases; unmatched bases: 3. CDR3 nucleotide sequence: TGCAGTGCTAAGACAGGGAGAGCTTTCTTT. It is translated as CSAKTGRAFF.

The sample holds one count of this clone. The J gene is TRBJ2-1, the V gene TRBV4-2; 9 nucleotides agree with TRBD2. V lost 3 bases, J lost 4 bases, and 7 bases stayed unmatched. CDR1 is LGHNA and CDR2 is YNFKEQ in the germline V gene. The CDR3 totals 16 residues. The CDR3 DNA reads as TGTGCCAGCAGCCAGGCGGGAGGGCCTTCATACAATGAGCAGTTCTTC. Translated, it gives CASSQAGGPSYNEQFF.

The chain joins TRBV28 to TRBJ2-7, with 8 bases aligning to TRBD1. V shed 6 bases and J 6 bases; nucleotides not matched to a gene: 13. The germline CDR1 and CDR2 sequences are MDHEN and SYDVKM. This CDR3 has 15 residues. The CDR3 here is CASRLSRTGSTEQYF. The CDR3 DNA sequence: TGTGCCAGCAGACTAAGTCGGACAGGGTCGACCGAGCAGTACTTC.

The V call is TRBV4-2, the J call TRBJ1-5, with 8 bases matching TRBD1. The ends lost 0 bases at V and 0 bases at J; junction bases unmatched: 10. Germline V gives CDR1 LGHNA, CDR2 YNFKEQ. This CDR3 region has 19 residues. The CDR3 DNA is TGTGCCAGCAGCCAAGAGTTATACTACAGGGGGTATAGCAATCAGCCCCAGCATTTT. Amino acid sequence: CASSQELYYRGYSNQPQHF.

The chain uses TRBV10-2 and TRBJ2-1; D gene uncertain. The germline V gene has CDR1 WSHSY and CDR2 SAAADI. V lost 10 bases, J lost 7 bases, and 14 bases lay in between. The CDR3 contains 12 residues. Written as DNA, the CDR3 is TGCGCCACCAGGCTTTTGGGGAATGAGCAGTTCTTC. Protein sequence: CATRLLGNEQFF.